This passage covers 13 T cell receptor beta chains from one sample sequenced in a study of cytomegalovirus exposure and HLA in healthy donors. The protocol was immunoSEQ multiplex PCR, while the TCRdb copy is restricted to in-frame clones and leaves out a portion. Seen here are under 95,000 clones, around 94% observed once, and the top ten hold approximately 3.6%. Sequenced material: PBMCs. The receptors derive from a woman under 30 in good health and CMV-seropositive.

The V and J genes are TRBV5-4 and TRBJ2-5, with D possibly TRBD2 on 6 matching bases. The CDR3 is made up of 14 amino acids. Germline V CDR1 and CDR2: SGHNT, YYREEE (reference sequence). V gave up 3 bases and J gave up 1 base, with 10 bases separating them. The CDR3 reads CASSSAGIQETQYF. CDR3 nucleotides: TGTGCCAGCAGCTCCGCGGGGATCCAAGAGACCCAGTACTTC.

The chain links TRBV7-9 to TRBJ2-2, with D unresolved. CDR1 SEHNR and CDR2 FQNEAQ come from the germline V gene (reference sequence). The CDR3 spans 15 residues. Trimming shortened V by 2 bases and J by 2 bases, and 9 bases separated the two germline ends. The CDR3 coding sequence is TGTGCCAGCAGCTTAAATAGCATTAACACCGGGGAGCTGTTTTTT. Its protein is CASSLNSINTGELFF.

For the CDR3, the DNA is TGTGCCAGCAGTGGTATGGAGGACAGGGGGATTTCAGAGCAGTTCTTC. As protein: CASSGMEDRGISEQFF. The chain employs TRBV27 and TRBJ2-1; 10 bases fit TRBD1. V shed 5 bases, J shed 10 bases, and the junction held 14 bases outside the gene matches. Germline V gene data show CDR1 as MNHEY and CDR2 as SMNVEV (reference sequence). This CDR3 comprises 16 residues.

This chain uses TRBV5-1 with TRBJ2-7; D is perhaps TRBD1 (7 bases). CDR1 and CDR2 (germline): SGHRS, YFSETQ. The CDR3 covers 14 residues. V dropped 5 bases and J dropped 2 bases, with 14 bases sitting between them. CDR3 bases: TGCGCCAGCAGGGAGGGGGCTACCACCTACGAGCAGTACTTC. Protein product: CASREGATTYEQYF. The whole variable domain, remainder taken from reference TRBV5-1 and TRBJ2-7, is KAGVTQTPRYLIKTRGQQVTLSCSPISGHRSVSWYQQTPGQGLQFLFEYFSETQRNKGNFPGRFSGRQFSNSRSEMNVSTLELGDSALYLCASREGATTYEQYFGPGTRLTVT.

J is TRBJ2-5 and V is TRBV7-9; unclear D gene. The CDR3 totals 13 residues. Per the germline V gene, CDR1 is SEHNR and CDR2 is FQNEAQ (reference sequence). Deletions cut 2 bases from V and 5 bases from J, with 9 bases between. In nucleotides, the CDR3 is TGTGCCAGCAGCTTAACATTGCGGGAGACCCAGTACTTC. This codes for CASSLTLRETQYF.

This chain joins TRBV4-3 and TRBJ1-5; D is unclear. Per the germline V gene, CDR1 is LGHNA and CDR2 is YSLEER. The CDR3 spans 14 residues. V was trimmed by 5 bases and J by 5 bases, leaving 13 bases between them. CDR3 sequence: CASSYRPGHQPQHF. The CDR3 DNA follows: TGCGCCAGCAGCTACCGACCTGGGCATCAGCCCCAGCATTTT.

The chain carries TRBV18 and TRBJ1-4; perhaps TRBD1 as D (5 bases). Trimming left V 3 bases short and J 3 bases short, with 17 bases between. The CDR3 loop spans 17 amino acids. Germline V gives CDR1 KGHSH, CDR2 LQKENI. The CDR3 nucleotides read TGTGCCAGCTCACCGCAGCAGGGTTTTCGGGCTAATGAAAAACTGTTTTTT. Translated, it gives CASSPQQGFRANEKLFF.

V gene TRBV7-9 combines with J gene TRBJ2-5, with unresolved D. The CDR3 is made up of 14 amino acids. Germline V gene data show CDR1 as SEHNR and CDR2 as FQNEAQ (reference sequence). The ends were cut back, 10 bases at V and 1 base at J, with 16 bases in the middle. The CDR3 region is CATTGLNFQETQYF. The CDR3 DNA reads TGTGCCACCACGGGTCTAAACTTCCAAGAGACCCAGTACTTC. Looking up the rest from reference TRBV7-9 and TRBJ2-5 gives the full variable domain: DTGVSQNPRHKITKRGQNVTFRCDPISEHNRLYWYRQTLGQGPEFLTYFQNEAQLEKSRLLSDRFSAERPKGSFSTLEIQRTEQGDSAMYLCATTGLNFQETQYFGPGTRLLVL.

This sequence joins TRBV7-9 and TRBJ2-1; 8 bases are shared with TRBD1. V dropped 1 base and J dropped 7; count of bases not matched to a gene: 15. The CDR3 has 18 amino acids. Germline V gene sequence: CDR1 SEHNR, CDR2 FQNEAQ (reference sequence). Here the CDR3 DNA reads TGTGCCAGCAGCTTAGTTTTTTCTGGACAGGGAGAATCTAATGAGCAGTTCTTC. Residues: CASSLVFSGQGESNEQFF.

The chain couples TRBV5-8 to TRBJ1-2; 7 bases are a match to TRBD1. After removal of 4 bases from V and 8 bases from J, the junction contained 17 bases not matched to a gene. This CDR3 is 16 amino acids long. Germline V lookup: CDR1 SGHTS, CDR2 YDEGEE. The CDR3 nucleotides read TGTGCCAGCAGCCCATCCCAAGACAGGGCCCTCTGGGGCTACACCTTC. Amino acids: CASSPSQDRALWGYTF.

The sample holds one count of this clone. The gene calls are TRBV6-5 and TRBJ2-1; 12 positions match TRBD2. Germline lookup yields CDR1 MNHEY and CDR2 SVGAGI. V was clipped by 5 bases and J by 3 bases; unmatched bases: 2. The CDR3 covers 15 residues. CDR3 nucleotides: TGTGCCAGCAGTCGGGGACTAGCGGGCTACAATGAGCAGTTCTTC. Translating gives CASSRGLAGYNEQFF.

The V call is TRBV19, the J call TRBJ1-5, with TRBD1 as a possible D gene (6 bases). CDR3 size: 15 residues. Trimming took off 6 bases at V and 0 bases at J, with 12 bases between the two ends. Germline CDR1 LNHDA, CDR2 SQIVND (reference sequence). CDR3 coding DNA: TGTGCCAGTAGATCAGGGGCCGTTAGCAATCAGCCCCAGCATTTT. Protein sequence: CASRSGAVSNQPQHF.

This clone showed up just a few times. This rearrangement joins TRBV9 to TRBJ2-3; D unclear. The CDR3 is 14 residues long. With 0 bases removed from V and 6 bases from J, the gap between germline ends came to 11 bases. The germline V gene has CDR1 SGDLS and CDR2 YYNGEE. The CDR3 DNA reads TGTGCCAGCAGCGTAGACCGCCTAGAGGATACGCAGTATTTT. It translates to CASSVDRLEDTQYF.